The present entry profiles one T cell receptor beta chain with its context. Antigen specificity is unknown. This sample was taken from a study of cytomegalovirus exposure and HLA in healthy donors. The study, taken as a whole, reports: Later analysis suggested links between common viral pathogens and several top significant clusters. According to a later analysis, donors in an Asian-associated ancestry cluster reportedly had fewer N-insertions than the roughly 660-donor mean. Sequencing likely produced, as an artifact, a cluster of highly shared sequence variants.

Germline CDR1 SGHTA, CDR2 FQGNSA. Trimming removed 4 bases at V and 8 bases at J, with 14 bases between. The CDR3 spans 13 residues. The PCR had 60 Vbeta and 13 Jbeta primers. The assay was immunoSEQ multiplex PCR, and TCRdb's table has in-frame clones only and misses some. In the table there are 190,000 or so clones, roughly 87% of which are singletons. The receptor was isolated from a man aged 45-65 years in good health and CMV-seronegative. This chain uses TRBV7-2 with TRBJ1-2, with a tentative D call TRBD1 (6 bases). Sequenced material: PBMCs. The CDR3 here is CASSSGGTRGYTF. CDR3 coding DNA: TGTGCCAGCAGCTCGGGGGGGACAAGAGGCTACACCTTC.